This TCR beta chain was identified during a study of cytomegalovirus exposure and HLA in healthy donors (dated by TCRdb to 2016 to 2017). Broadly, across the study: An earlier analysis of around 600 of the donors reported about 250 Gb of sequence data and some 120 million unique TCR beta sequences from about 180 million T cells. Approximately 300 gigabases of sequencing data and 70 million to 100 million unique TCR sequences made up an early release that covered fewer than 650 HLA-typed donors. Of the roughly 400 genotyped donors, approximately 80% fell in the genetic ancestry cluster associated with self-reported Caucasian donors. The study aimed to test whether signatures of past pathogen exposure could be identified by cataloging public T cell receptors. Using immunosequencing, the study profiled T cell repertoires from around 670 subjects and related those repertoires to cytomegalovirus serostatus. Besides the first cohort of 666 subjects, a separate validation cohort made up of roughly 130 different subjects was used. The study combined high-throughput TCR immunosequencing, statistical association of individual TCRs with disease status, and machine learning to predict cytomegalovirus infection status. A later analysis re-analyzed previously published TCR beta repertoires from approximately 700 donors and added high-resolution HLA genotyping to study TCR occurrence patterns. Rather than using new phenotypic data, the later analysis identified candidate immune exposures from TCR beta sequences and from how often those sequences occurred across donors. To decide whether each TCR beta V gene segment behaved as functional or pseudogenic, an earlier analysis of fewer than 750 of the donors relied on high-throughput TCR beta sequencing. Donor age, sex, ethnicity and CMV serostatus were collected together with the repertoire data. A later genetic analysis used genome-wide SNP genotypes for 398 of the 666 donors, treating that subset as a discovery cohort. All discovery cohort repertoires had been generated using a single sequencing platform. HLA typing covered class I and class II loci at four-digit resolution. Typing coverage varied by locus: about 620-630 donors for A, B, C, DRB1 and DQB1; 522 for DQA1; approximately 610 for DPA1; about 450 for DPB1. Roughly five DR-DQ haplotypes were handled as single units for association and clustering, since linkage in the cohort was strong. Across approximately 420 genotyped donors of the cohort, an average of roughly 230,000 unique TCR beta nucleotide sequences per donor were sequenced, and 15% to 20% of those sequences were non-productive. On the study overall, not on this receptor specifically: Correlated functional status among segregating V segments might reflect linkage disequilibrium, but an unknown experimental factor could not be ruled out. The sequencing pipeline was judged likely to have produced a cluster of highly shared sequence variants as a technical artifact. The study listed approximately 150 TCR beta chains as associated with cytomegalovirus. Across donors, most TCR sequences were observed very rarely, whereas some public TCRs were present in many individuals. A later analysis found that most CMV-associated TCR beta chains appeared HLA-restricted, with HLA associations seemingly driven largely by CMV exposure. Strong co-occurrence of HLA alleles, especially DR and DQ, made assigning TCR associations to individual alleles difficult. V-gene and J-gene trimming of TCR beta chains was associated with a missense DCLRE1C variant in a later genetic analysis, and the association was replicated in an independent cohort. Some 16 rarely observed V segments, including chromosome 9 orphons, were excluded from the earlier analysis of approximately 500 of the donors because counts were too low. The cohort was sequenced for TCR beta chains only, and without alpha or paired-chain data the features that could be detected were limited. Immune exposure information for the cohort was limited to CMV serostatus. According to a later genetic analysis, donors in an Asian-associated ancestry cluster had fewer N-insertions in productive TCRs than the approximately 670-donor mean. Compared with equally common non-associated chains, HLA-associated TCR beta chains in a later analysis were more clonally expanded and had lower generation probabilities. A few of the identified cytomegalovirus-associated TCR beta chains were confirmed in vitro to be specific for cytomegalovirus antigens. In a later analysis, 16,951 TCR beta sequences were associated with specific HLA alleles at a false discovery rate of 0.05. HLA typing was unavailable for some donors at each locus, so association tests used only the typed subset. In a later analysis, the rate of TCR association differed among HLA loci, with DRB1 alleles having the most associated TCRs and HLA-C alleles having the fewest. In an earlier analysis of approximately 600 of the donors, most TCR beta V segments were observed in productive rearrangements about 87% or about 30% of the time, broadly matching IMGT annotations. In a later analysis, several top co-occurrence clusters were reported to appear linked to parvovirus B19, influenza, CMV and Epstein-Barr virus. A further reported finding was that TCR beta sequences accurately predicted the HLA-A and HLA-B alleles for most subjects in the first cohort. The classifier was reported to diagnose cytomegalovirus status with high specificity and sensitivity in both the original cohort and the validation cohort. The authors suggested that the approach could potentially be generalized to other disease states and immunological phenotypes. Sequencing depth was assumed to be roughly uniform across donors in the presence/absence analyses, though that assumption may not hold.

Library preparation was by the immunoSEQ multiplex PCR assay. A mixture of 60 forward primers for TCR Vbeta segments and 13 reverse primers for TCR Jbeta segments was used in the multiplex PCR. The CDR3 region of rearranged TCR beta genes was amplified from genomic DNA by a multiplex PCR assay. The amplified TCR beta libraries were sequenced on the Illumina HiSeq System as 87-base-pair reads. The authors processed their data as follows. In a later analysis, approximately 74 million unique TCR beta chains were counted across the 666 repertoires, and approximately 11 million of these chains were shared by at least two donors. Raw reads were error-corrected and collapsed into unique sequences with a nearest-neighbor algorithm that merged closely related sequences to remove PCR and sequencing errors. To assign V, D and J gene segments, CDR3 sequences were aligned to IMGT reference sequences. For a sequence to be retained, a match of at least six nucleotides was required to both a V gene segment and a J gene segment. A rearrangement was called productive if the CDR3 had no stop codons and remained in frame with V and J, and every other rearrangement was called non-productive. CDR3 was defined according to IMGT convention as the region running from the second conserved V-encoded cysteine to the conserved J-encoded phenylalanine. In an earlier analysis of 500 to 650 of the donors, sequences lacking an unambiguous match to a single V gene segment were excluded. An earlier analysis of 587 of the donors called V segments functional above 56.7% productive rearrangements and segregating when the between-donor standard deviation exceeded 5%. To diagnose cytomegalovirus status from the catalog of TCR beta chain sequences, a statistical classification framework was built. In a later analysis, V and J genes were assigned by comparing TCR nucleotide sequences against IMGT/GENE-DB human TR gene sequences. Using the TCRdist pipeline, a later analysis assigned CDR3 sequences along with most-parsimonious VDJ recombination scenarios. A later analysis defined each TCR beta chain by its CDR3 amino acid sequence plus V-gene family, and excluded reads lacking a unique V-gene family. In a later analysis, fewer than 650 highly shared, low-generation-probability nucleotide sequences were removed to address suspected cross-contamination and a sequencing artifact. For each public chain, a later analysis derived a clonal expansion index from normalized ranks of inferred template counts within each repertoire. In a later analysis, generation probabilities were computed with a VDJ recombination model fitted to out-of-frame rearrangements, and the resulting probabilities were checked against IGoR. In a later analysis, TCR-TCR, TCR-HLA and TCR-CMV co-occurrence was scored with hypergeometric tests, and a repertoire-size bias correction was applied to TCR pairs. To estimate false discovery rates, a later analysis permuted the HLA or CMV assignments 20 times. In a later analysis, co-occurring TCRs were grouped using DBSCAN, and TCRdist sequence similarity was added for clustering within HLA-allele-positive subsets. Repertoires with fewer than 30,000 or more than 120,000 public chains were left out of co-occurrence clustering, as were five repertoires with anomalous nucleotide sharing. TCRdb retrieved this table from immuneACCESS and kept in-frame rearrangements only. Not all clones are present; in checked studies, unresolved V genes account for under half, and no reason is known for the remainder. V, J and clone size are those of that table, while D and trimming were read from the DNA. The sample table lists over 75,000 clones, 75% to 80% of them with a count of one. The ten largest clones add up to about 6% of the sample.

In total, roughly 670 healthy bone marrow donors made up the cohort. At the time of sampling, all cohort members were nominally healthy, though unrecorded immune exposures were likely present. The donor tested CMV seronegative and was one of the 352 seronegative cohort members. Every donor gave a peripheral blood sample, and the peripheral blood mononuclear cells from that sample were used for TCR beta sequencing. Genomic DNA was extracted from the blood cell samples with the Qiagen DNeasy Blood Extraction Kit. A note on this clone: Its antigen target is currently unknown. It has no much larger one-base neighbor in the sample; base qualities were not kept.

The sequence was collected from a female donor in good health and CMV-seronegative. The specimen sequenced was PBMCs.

The DNA is TGCGCCAGCAGCTTGGAGAAGGAGAGGAACGGGGAGCTGTTTTTT. Translated, this is CASSLEKERNGELFF. The chain was built from TRBV5-1 and TRBJ2-2; a confident D gene designation cannot be given. CDR1 and CDR2 (SGHRS, YFSETQ) derive from the germline V gene. The CDR3 starts with the cysteine, ends with the phenylalanine, and has 15 residues. The DNA shown is the 45-base CDR3, in frame from base 1. V was cut back by 0 bases and J by 7 bases, leaving a gap of 13 bases between them.